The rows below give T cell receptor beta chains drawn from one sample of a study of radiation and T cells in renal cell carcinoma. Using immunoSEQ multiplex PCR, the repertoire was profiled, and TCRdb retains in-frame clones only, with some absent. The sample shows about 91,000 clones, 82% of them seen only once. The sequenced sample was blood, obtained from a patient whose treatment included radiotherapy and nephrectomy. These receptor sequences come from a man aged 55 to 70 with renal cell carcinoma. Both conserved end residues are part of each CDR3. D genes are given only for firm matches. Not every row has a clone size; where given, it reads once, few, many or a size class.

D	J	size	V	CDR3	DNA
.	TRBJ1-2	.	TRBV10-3	CAISEGREYYGYTF	TGTGCCATCAGTGAGGGACGGGAGTACTATGGCTACACCTTC
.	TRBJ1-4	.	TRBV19	CASSIMGEKLFF	TGTGCCAGTAGTATCATGGGTGAAAAACTGTTTTTT
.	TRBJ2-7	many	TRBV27	CASRNNKITEQYF	TGTGCCAGCAGAAATAATAAAATCACCGAGCAGTACTTC
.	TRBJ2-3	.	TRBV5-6	CASSLSIGADTQYF	TGTGCCAGCAGCTTAAGTATTGGGGCAGATACGCAGTATTTT
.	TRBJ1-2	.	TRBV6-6	CAIRDGYGYTF	TGTGCCATCAGGGACGGCTATGGCTACACCTTC
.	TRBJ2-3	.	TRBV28	CASSKAGRALDTQYF	TGTGCCAGCAGCAAAGCAGGGAGAGCTCTGGATACGCAGTATTTT
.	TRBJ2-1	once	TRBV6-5	CASSSIPTAEQFF	TGTGCCAGCAGTTCCATCCCCACGGCTGAGCAGTTCTTC
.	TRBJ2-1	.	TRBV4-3	CASSQVRGEQFF	TGCGCCAGCAGCCAAGTTCGGGGTGAGCAGTTCTTC
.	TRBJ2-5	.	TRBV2	CAHSVEETQYF	TGTGCCCACAGCGTTGAGGAGACCCAGTACTTC
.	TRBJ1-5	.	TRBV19	CASSIRGLGPQHF	TGTGCCAGTAGTATTAGGGGCTTGGGGCCCCAGCATTTT
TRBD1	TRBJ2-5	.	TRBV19	CASSITGGQETQYF	TGTGCCAGTAGTATTACAGGGGGCCAAGAGACCCAGTACTTC
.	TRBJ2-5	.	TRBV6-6	CASSYGETQYF	TGTGCCAGCAGTTACGGGGAGACCCAGTACTTC
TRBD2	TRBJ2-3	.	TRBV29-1	CSVEVASGSVTDTQYF	TGCAGCGTTGAAGTGGCTAGCGGGAGTGTCACAGATACGCAGTATTTT
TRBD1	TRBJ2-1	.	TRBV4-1	CASSQDRSGQYNEQFF	TGCGCCAGCAGCCAAGATAGGTCGGGACAGTACAATGAGCAGTTCTTC
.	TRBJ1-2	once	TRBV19	CASSIGSLYGYTF	TGTGCCAGTAGTATAGGTTCCCTCTATGGCTACACCTTC
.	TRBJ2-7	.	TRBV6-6	CASSIRGYEQYF	TGTGCCAGCAGTATTAGGGGGTACGAGCAGTACTTC
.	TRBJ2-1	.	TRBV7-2	CASSLGDNEQFF	TGTGCCAGCAGCTTAGGGGACAATGAGCAGTTCTTC
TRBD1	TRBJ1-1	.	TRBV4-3	CASSQRPRTGLEAFF	TGCGCCAGCAGCCAGAGACCTAGGACAGGACTAGAAGCTTTCTTT
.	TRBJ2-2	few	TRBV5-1	CASSLDGGAGELFF	TGCGCCAGCAGCTTGGACGGAGGAGCCGGGGAGCTGTTTTTT
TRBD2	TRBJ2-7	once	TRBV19	CASSMGLAGYEQYF	TGTGCCAGTAGTATGGGACTAGCGGGCTACGAGCAGTACTTC
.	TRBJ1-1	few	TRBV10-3	CAIMGPENTEAFF	TGTGCCATCATGGGGCCAGAGAACACTGAAGCTTTCTTT
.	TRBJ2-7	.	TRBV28	CASATTVGEQYF	TGTGCCAGCGCGACAACAGTTGGCGAGCAGTACTTC
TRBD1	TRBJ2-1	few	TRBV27	CASSCDRGRLHEQFF	TGTGCCAGCAGTTGCGACAGGGGGCGCCTTCATGAGCAGTTCTTC
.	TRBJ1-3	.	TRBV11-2	CASSLASHGNTIYF	TGTGCCAGCAGCTTAGCCAGTCATGGAAACACCATATATTTT
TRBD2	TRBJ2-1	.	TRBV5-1	CASSSILDGGSSYNEQFF	TGCGCCAGCAGCTCTATCCTGGACGGGGGGAGCTCCTACAATGAGCAGTTCTTC
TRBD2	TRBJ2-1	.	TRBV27	CASRPSGRDEQFF	TGTGCCAGCAGGCCTAGCGGGAGGGATGAGCAGTTCTTC
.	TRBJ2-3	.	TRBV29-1	CSATGPSSTDTQYF	TGCAGCGCTACCGGACCCTCGTCCACAGATACGCAGTATTTT
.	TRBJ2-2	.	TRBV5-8	CASSLAVGPGELFF	TGTGCCAGCAGCTTGGCGGTTGGTCCCGGGGAGCTGTTTTTT
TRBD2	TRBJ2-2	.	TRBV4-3	CASSQEPPSGNTGELFF	TGCGCCAGCAGCCAAGAACCCCCTAGCGGGAACACCGGGGAGCTGTTTTTT
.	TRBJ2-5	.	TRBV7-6	CASSPDWDRETQYF	TGTGCCAGCAGCCCGGACTGGGATCGAGAGACCCAGTACTTC
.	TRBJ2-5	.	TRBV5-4	CASSFKGVQETQYF	TGTGCCAGCAGCTTTAAGGGGGTCCAAGAGACCCAGTACTTC
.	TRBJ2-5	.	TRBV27	CASSPFKAETQYF	TGTGCCAGCAGTCCATTCAAGGCTGAGACCCAGTACTTC
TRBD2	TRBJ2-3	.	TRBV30	CACSGGGTDTQYF	TGTGCCTGTAGCGGGGGGGGCACAGATACGCAGTATTTT
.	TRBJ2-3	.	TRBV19	CASSLGRTDTQYF	TGTGCCAGTAGCCTTGGACGTACAGATACGCAGTATTTT